The text below deals with one T cell receptor beta chain. These data originate in a study of CD8+ T cells in alopecia areata. Study at large: Those treated were given oral tofacitinib at 5 to 10 mg twice daily.

cDNA serving as the sequencing template came from extracted, reverse transcribed RNA. TCRdb's copy holds only in-frame clones and misses some; the assay was immunoSEQ multiplex PCR. The sample includes 100,000 to 150,000 clones, about 57% of them seen just once. PBMCs yielded sorted CD4+ and CD8+ T cells. Germline-derived CDR1 and CDR2 are SGDLS and YYNGEE. After removal of 3 bases from V and 7 bases from J, the junction contained 6 bases not matched to a gene. This CDR3 comprises 15 residues. The sequenced sample was CD4+ T cells sorted from blood, obtained at week 0. This receptor was obtained from a human donor with alopecia areata. The chain combines TRBV9 with TRBJ2-1; 11 nucleotides agree with TRBD2. CDR3 region: CASSATSGSRNEQFF. DNA for the CDR3: TGTGCCAGCAGCGCCACTAGCGGGAGCAGGAATGAGCAGTTCTTC.